This TCR beta chain came from a study of Tregs in tolerant kidney transplant recipients. Comments on this clone: The CDR3 goes on 3 residues after the read ends, and that part is filled in from the germline J gene.

Related graft donors supplied nonmyeloablative bone marrow transplants, and mixed chimerism was transient. TCRdb keeps only in-frame clones here, not all; method: immunoSEQ multiplex PCR. This sample contains under 30,000 clones. Germline V gene sequence: CDR1 SGHTA, CDR2 FQGNSA. V lost 4 bases to trimming and J lost 1 base, with 13 bases between them. The CDR3 totals 15 residues. The chain carries TRBV7-2 and TRBJ1-1; tentatively, D is TRBD1 (6 bases). This TCR was sampled from a human patient who received a combined kidney and bone marrow transplant. Some T cells may trace back to the graft donor. The specimen comprised CD4+ T cells from blood (PBMCs), sampled 6 months after the transplant. CDR3 DNA, as far as it was read: TGTGCCAGCAGCTACCCCAGGGGCCGGAACACTGAA. Translated, it gives CASSYPRGRNTE. The full CDR3 sequence reads CASSYPRGRNTEAFF.